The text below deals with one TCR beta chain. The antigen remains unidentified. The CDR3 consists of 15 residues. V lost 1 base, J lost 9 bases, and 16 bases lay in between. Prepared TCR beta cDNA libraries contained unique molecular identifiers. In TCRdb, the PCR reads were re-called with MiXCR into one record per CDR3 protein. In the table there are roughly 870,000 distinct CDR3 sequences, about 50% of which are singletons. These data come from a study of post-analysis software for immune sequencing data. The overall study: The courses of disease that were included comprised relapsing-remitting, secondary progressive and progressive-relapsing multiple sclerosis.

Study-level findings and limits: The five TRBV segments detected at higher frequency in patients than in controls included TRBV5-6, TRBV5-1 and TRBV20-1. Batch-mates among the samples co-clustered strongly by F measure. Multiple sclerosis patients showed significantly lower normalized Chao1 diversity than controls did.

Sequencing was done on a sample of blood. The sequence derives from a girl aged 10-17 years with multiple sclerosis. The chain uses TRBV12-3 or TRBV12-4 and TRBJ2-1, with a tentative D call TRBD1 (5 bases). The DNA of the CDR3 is TGTGCCAGCAGTTTAGGGTCAGGGTTCATCATTGAGCAGTTCTTC. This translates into CASSLGSGFIIEQFF.